Following are 25 T cell receptor beta chains from one sample sequenced in a study of neurological immune-mediated disorders. The time point is: technical triplicate 2. TCRdb independently ran MiXCR on the 5' RACE reads; one entry per CDR3 protein. The sample holds about 55,000 distinct CDR3 sequences, nearly 25% seen once. The specimen sequenced was PBMCs. Every receptor here comes from a man between 60 and 75 years old with HTLV-1-associated myelopathy (HAM/TSP).

This clonotype was counted a single time. The chain recombines TRBV20-1 with TRBJ1-5, with TRBD1 matching 8 bases. Germline V gene sequence: CDR1 DFQATT, CDR2 SNEGSKA (reference sequence). The J segment lost 5 bases and the V segment lost 1 base, leaving 1 base of the junction unmatched. CDR3 length: 13 residues. In DNA form, the CDR3 reads TGCAGTGCTAGAGTACAGGGGGATCAGCCCCAGCATTTT. Amino acids: CSARVQGDQPQHF.

This clonotype occurred many times. The rearrangement joins TRBV20-1 to TRBJ2-1, with D possibly being TRBD2 (5 bases). This CDR3 region has 12 residues. Trimming removed 2 bases from V and 10 bases from J, with 12 bases in between. In germline, CDR1 is DFQATT, CDR2 SNEGSKA (reference sequence). CDR3: CSARFNSGEQFF. In nucleotides, the CDR3 is TGCAGTGCTAGATTCAACTCGGGGGAGCAGTTCTTC.

V gene TRBV15 combines with J gene TRBJ2-2; a weak D match, TRBD2 (6 bases). V was cut by 7 bases and J by 1 base, with 7 bases left in between. CDR3 length: 13 amino acids. Germline CDR1 and CDR2: LNHNV and YYDKDF (reference sequence). This chain's CDR3 is CATTGGNTGELFF. CDR3 DNA: TGTGCCACCACCGGGGGGAACACCGGGGAGCTGTTTTTT.

This clonotype was recorded many times. The V gene is TRBV11-2, the J gene TRBJ1-1; a possible D gene is TRBD1 (6 bases). The germline V and J ends were trimmed by 1 base and 0 bases, with 15 bases remaining between them. The CDR3 covers 17 residues. Germline values: CDR1 SGHAT, CDR2 FQNNGV. Written as DNA, the CDR3 is TGTGCCAGCAGCTTAGCCGGGACACGGACTATGAACACTGAAGCTTTCTTT. It translates to CASSLAGTRTMNTEAFF.

The table lists this clonotype with many counts. The chain recombines TRBV5-1 with TRBJ2-5; 9 bases are a match to TRBD2. The V gene end was trimmed by 4 bases and the J gene end by 5 bases; junction bases not matched to a gene: 12. The CDR3 sequence is 16 residues long. Germline V gives CDR1 SGHRS, CDR2 YFSETQ. The CDR3 reads CASSGQAGGSGETQYF. The CDR3, as DNA: TGCGCCAGCAGCGGTCAAGCGGGAGGTTCTGGGGAGACCCAGTACTTC.

This clonotype came up many times. The chain carries TRBV2 and TRBJ2-4; 7 nucleotides match TRBD1. CDR3 size: 13 residues. With 5 bases clipped from V and 6 bases from J, the junction kept 4 bases outside the gene matches. Germline CDR1 SNHLY, CDR2 FYNNEI. As DNA, the CDR3 is TGTGCCAGCAGTCAGACAGGGCCAAACATTCAGTACTTC. It encodes CASSQTGPNIQYF.

This chain joins TRBV9 and TRBJ2-3; perhaps TRBD2 as D (6 bases). The V gene lost 0 bases and the J gene lost 0 bases, with 14 bases spanning the gap. Germline CDR1 is SGDLS and CDR2 is YYNGEE. The CDR3 length is 17 residues. The CDR3 reads CASSVAAGLGSTDTQYF. CDR3 coding DNA: TGTGCCAGCAGCGTAGCTGCGGGATTAGGTAGCACAGATACGCAGTATTTT.

This clonotype has ten or more counts. This chain joins TRBV6-2 or TRBV6-3 and TRBJ2-1, with a weak D call TRBD2 (5 bases). Germline-derived CDR1 and CDR2 are MNHEY and SVGEGT. The ends were cut back, 0 bases at V and 3 bases at J, with 9 bases in the middle. The CDR3 is 15 amino acids. The CDR3 here is CASSYSVGNYNEQFF. The CDR3 DNA reads TGTGCCAGCAGTTACTCAGTCGGGAACTACAATGAGCAGTTCTTC.

This clonotype showed up just a few times. The chain links TRBV5-5 to TRBJ2-1; TRBD1 or TRBD2 may be the D gene (5 bases each). CDR3 length: 16 amino acids. V lost 0 bases and J lost 0, with 10 bases in between. Germline V gene lookup returns CDR1 SGHKS and CDR2 YYEKEE (reference sequence). The CDR3 is CASSLASGSSYNEQFF. Written as DNA, the CDR3 is TGTGCCAGCAGCTTGGCCTCAGGGAGCTCCTACAATGAGCAGTTCTTC.

Only a few counts were recorded for this clonotype. The chain combines TRBV5-1 with TRBJ2-7; D tentatively reads TRBD1 or TRBD2 (5 bases each). The CDR3 has 15 residues. The ends were cut back, 4 bases at V and 2 bases at J, with 16 bases in the middle. Germline CDR1 and CDR2: SGHRS and YFSETQ. The CDR3 region is CASSRDPQGPYEQYF. The CDR3 DNA reads TGCGCCAGCAGCCGCGACCCGCAGGGACCCTACGAGCAGTACTTC. The variable domain in full, completed from reference TRBV5-1 and TRBJ2-7, reads KAGVTQTPRYLIKTRGQQVTLSCSPISGHRSVSWYQQTPGQGLQFLFEYFSETQRNKGNFPGRFSGRQFSNSRSEMNVSTLELGDSALYLCASSRDPQGPYEQYFGPGTRLTVT.

This clonotype came up once. The rearrangement links TRBV28 to TRBJ2-7; the D gene is possibly TRBD1 (6 bases). Germline lookup yields CDR1 MDHEN and CDR2 SYDVKM. V was pared by 6 bases and J by 7 bases, with 19 bases between. This CDR3 is 14 amino acids long. The CDR3 DNA reads TGTGCCAGCAGACCCGCGATGGCAGGGGTTGAGCAGTACTTC. As protein: CASRPAMAGVEQYF.

This clonotype has at least ten counts. V is TRBV19 and J is TRBJ2-2; D is unresolved. Germline V gene sequence: CDR1 LNHDA, CDR2 SQIVND (reference sequence). Trimming removed 4 bases at V and 6 bases at J, with 6 bases between. The CDR3 sequence is 12 residues long. Here the CDR3 DNA reads TGTGCCAGTAGTACCGGGCCCGGGGAGCTGTTTTTT. Its protein product is CASSTGPGELFF.

The chain carries TRBV29-1 and TRBJ2-7; D is unclear. This CDR3 region has 13 residues. In germline, CDR1 is SQVTM, CDR2 ANQGSEA. Trimming removed 4 bases at V and 0 bases at J, with 10 bases between. CDR3 nucleotide sequence: TGCAGCGTTGGACGGGCGAGCTCCTACGAGCAGTACTTC. It specifies CSVGRASSYEQYF.

The chain is built from TRBV5-1 and TRBJ2-1, with D possibly being TRBD2 (6 bases). The CDR3 contains 15 residues. The V gene's germline CDR1 is SGHRS and CDR2 YFSETQ. V lost 4 bases and J 2 bases, leaving 13 bases between the germline ends. CDR3 DNA sequence: TGCGCCAGCAGCCCCCTGCGGGGAACCTACAATGAGCAGTTCTTC. Translated, it gives CASSPLRGTYNEQFF.

This clonotype was counted ten times or more. This chain uses TRBV24-1 with TRBJ2-2; unclear D gene. CDR1 KGHDR and CDR2 SFDVKD come from the germline V gene. This CDR3 is 15 amino acids long. The V end was cut by 4 bases, the J end by 0 bases, with 8 bases between. The CDR3 nucleotides read TGTGCCACCAGTGAAGTGTCATCGAACACCGGGGAGCTGTTTTTT. Protein sequence: CATSEVSSNTGELFF.

This clonotype was found once. The V call is TRBV5-1, the J call TRBJ2-2; 12 nucleotides line up with TRBD2. The germline gives CDR1 SGHRS, CDR2 YFSETQ. After removal of 6 bases from V and 8 bases from J, the junction contained 11 bases not matched to a gene. This CDR3 has 16 amino acids. The chain's CDR3 is CASTSRLAGVTGELFF. CDR3 bases: TGCGCCAGCACCTCCCGACTAGCGGGAGTAACGGGGGAGCTGTTTTTT.

This clonotype was observed many times. This chain uses TRBV9 with TRBJ1-2, with 9 bases matching TRBD1. CDR1 and CDR2 (germline): SGDLS, YYNGEE. The CDR3 runs 15 residues. The J segment lost 6 bases and the V segment lost 4 bases, leaving 10 bases of the junction unmatched. The CDR3 loop reads CASSPGGQGRNGYTF. The CDR3, as DNA: TGTGCCAGCAGCCCCGGGGGACAGGGTCGAAATGGCTACACCTTC.

The rearrangement links TRBV12-3 or TRBV12-4 to TRBJ1-1; D is undetermined. The CDR3 length is 11 residues. Trimming stripped 2 bases from V and 11 bases from J, with 9 bases between. The CDR3 region is CASSLTDLAFF. For the CDR3, the DNA is TGTGCCAGCAGTTTAACGGATTTGGCTTTCTTT.

In its sample, this clonotype was seen many times. The chain joins TRBV5-1 to TRBJ2-5; D is undetermined. Germline V gene data show CDR1 as SGHRS and CDR2 as YFSETQ. The CDR3 covers 13 residues. The V end lost 1 base, the J end lost 4 bases, and 8 bases lay between the germline ends. The DNA for the CDR3 is TGCGCCAGCAGCTTGCCGGACGTAGAGACCCAGTACTTC. Its protein is CASSLPDVETQYF.

This chain uses TRBV10-3 with TRBJ2-2, with TRBD2 matching 10 bases. The CDR3 has 16 residues. The germline V gene has CDR1 ENHRY and CDR2 SYGVKD. Unmatched junction bases numbered 12, after V lost 6 bases and J lost 8 bases. The CDR3 sequence: CAIRFQAGGPEGELFF. The CDR3 DNA follows: TGTGCCATCAGATTCCAAGCGGGAGGGCCTGAAGGGGAGCTGTTTTTT.

In this sample, this clonotype turned up a few times. Here the CDR3 DNA reads TGTGCCAGCAGTCCCGACCATTATAAACCTCACAACTATGGCTACACCTTC. The encoded protein is CASSPDHYKPHNYGYTF. The chain links TRBV27 to TRBJ1-2, with no clear D. The CDR3 is made up of 17 amino acids. The V gene lost 5 bases and the J gene lost 2 bases, with 21 bases spanning the gap. CDR1 and CDR2 (germline): MNHEY, SMNVEV (reference sequence).

This clonotype showed up just once. This chain joins TRBV9 and TRBJ2-1, with 13 bases lining up with TRBD2. Germline-derived CDR1 and CDR2 are SGDLS and YYNGEE. CDR3 size: 15 residues. V was clipped by 2 bases and J by 6 bases; unmatched bases: 2. The CDR3 bases are TGTGCCAGCAGCGTGGGACTAGCGGGGATCAATGAGCAGTTCTTC. This gives the protein CASSVGLAGINEQFF.

This clonotype came up once. The chain uses TRBV11-2 and TRBJ2-3; 7 bases are shared with TRBD2. CDR3 length: 15 amino acids. CDR1 and CDR2 from the germline V gene are SGHAT and FQNNGV. V lost 5 bases to trimming and J lost 0 bases; unmatched junction nucleotides: 5. The CDR3 sequence is CASSKRETSTDTQYF. CDR3 nucleotides: TGTGCCAGCAGCAAGCGGGAAACTAGCACAGATACGCAGTATTTT. Supplemented by reference TRBV11-2 and TRBJ2-3, the full variable domain reads EAGVAQSPRYKIIEKRQSVAFWCNPISGHATLYWYQQILGQGPKLLIQFQNNGVVDDSQLPKDRFSAERLKGVDSTLKIQPAKLEDSAVYLCASSKRETSTDTQYFGPGTRLTVL.

As for this clonotype: The junction differs from germline at one of its ends, possibly a read error. The CDR3 is CVSSGAAEVTEAFF. In DNA form, the CDR3 reads TGTGTCAGCAGCGGGGCGGCTGAAGTTACTGAAGCTTTCTTT. This chain uses TRBV12-3 or TRBV12-4 with TRBJ1-1, with D perhaps TRBD1 (5 bases). The length of the CDR3 is 14 residues.

This clonotype was counted many times. The genes are TRBV4-2 and TRBJ1-6; a weak D match, TRBD1 (5 bases). This CDR3 spans 16 amino acids. V lost 5 bases and J lost 5, with 16 bases in between. Germline V gives CDR1 LGHNA, CDR2 YNFKEQ. CDR3 nucleotide sequence: TGTGCCAGCAGCAACTTCCTGTCCAGGGATAATTCACCCCTCCACTTT. It translates to CASSNFLSRDNSPLHF.